This T cell receptor beta chain stems from a study of cytomegalovirus exposure and HLA in healthy donors. PCR involved 60 Vbeta and 13 Jbeta primers. Repertoires were generated with immunoSEQ multiplex PCR, while TCRdb's copy carries only in-frame clones and drops some. In the table there are approximately 90,000 clones, approximately 7.6% of which are singletons. CDR1 SNHLY and CDR2 FYNNEI come from the germline V gene. Deletions cut 4 bases from V and 3 bases from J, with 6 bases between. The CDR3 length is 12 residues. This clone has just a few counts. Sequencing input: PBMCs. The chain couples TRBV2 to TRBJ1-2; D not certain. The receptor comes from a man aged 45-60 years in good health and CMV-seronegative. DNA of the CDR3: TGTGCCAGCAGTGTCCGGGACTATGGCTACACCTTC. This encodes CASSVRDYGYTF.